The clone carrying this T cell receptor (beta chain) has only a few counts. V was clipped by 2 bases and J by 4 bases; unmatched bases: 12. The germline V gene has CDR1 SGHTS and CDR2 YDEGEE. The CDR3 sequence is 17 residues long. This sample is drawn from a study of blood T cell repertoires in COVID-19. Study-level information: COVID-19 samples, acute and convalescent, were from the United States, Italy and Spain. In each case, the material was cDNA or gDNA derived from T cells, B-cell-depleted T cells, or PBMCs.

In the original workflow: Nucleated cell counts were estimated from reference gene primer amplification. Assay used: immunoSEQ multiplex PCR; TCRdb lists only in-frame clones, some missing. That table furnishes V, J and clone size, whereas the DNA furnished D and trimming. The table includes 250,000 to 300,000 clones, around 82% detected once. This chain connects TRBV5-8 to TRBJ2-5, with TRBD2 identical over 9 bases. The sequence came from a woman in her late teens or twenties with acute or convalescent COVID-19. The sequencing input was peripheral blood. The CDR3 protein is CASSFGGSGRARETQYF. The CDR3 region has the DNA TGTGCCAGCAGCTTTGGGGGTAGCGGGAGAGCAAGAGAGACCCAGTACTTC.